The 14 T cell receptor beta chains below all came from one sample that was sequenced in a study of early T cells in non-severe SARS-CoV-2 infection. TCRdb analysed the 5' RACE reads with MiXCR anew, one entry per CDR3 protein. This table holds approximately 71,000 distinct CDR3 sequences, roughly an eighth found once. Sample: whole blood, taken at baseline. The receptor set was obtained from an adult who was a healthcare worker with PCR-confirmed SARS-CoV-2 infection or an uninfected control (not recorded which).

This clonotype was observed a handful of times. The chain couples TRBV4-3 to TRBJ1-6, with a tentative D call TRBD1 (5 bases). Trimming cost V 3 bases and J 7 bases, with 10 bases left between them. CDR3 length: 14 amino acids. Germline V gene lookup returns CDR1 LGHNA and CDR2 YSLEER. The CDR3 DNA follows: TGCGCCAGCAGCCAGCAGGGTGGAAATTCACCCCTCCACTTT. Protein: CASSQQGGNSPLHF.

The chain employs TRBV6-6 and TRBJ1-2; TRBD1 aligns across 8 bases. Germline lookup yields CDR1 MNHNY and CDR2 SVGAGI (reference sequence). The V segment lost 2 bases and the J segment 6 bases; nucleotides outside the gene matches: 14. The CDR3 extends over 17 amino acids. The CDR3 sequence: CASSYGYRGRGLNGYTF. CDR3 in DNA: TGTGCCAGCAGTTACGGATACCGGGGCAGGGGGCTGAATGGCTACACCTTC.

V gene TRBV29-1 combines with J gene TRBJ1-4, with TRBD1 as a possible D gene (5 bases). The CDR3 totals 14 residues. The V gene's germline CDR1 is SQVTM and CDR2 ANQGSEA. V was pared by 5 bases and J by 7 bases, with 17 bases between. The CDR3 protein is CSVPAQGSVEKLFF. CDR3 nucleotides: TGCAGCGTTCCAGCGCAGGGATCGGTTGAAAAACTGTTTTTT.

The CDR3 reads CASSLAGSREETQYF. In DNA form, the CDR3 reads TGTGCCAGCAGCTTAGCAGGTAGTCGGGAAGAGACCCAGTACTTC. The chain joins TRBV7-6 to TRBJ2-5; D is unresolved. The CDR3 length is 15 residues. Germline CDR1 reads SGHVS; CDR2 reads FNYEAQ. Trimming stripped 0 bases from V and 3 bases from J, with 11 bases between.

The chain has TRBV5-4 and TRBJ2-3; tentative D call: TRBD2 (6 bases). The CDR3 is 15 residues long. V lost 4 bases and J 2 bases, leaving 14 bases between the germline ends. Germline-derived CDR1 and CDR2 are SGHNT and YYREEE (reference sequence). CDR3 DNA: TGTGCCAGCAGCCTAAAGTCGGGACTCACAGATACGCAGTATTTT. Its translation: CASSLKSGLTDTQYF.

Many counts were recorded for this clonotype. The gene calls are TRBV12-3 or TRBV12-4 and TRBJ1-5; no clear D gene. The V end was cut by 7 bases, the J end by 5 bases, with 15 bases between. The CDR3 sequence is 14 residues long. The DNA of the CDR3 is TGTGCCAGCACCTTGGGCAGGCCCGATCAGCCCCAGCATTTT. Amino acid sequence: CASTLGRPDQPQHF.

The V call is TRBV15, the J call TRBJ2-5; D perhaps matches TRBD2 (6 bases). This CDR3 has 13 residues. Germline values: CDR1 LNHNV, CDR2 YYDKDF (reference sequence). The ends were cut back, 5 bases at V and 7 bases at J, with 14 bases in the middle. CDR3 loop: CATSPGTRGTQYF. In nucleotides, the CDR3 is TGTGCCACCAGCCCGGGGACGCGGGGGACCCAGTACTTC. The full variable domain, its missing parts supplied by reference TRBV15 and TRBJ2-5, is DAMVIQNPRYQVTQFGKPVTLSCSQTLNHNVMYWYQQKSSQAPKLLFHYYDKDFNNEADTPDNFQSRRPNTSFCFLDIRSPGLGDTAMYLCATSPGTRGTQYFGPGTRLLVL.

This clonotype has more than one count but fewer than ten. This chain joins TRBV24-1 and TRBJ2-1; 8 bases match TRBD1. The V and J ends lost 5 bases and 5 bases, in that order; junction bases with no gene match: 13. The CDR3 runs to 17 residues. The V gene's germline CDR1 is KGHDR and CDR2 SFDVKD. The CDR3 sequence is CATSGTPGQERNNEQFF. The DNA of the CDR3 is TGTGCCACCAGTGGAACCCCGGGACAGGAACGAAACAATGAGCAGTTCTTC.

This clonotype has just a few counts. The CDR3 coding sequence is TGTGCCAGCAGCCGAGGGAGCGAGCAGTACTTC. The encoded protein is CASSRGSEQYF. The rearrangement uses TRBV3-1 and TRBJ2-7, with a possible D match to TRBD2 (5 bases). The V gene's germline CDR1 is LGHDT and CDR2 YNNKEL (reference sequence). CDR3 length equals 11 residues. V gave up 4 bases and J gave up 6 bases, with 7 bases separating them.

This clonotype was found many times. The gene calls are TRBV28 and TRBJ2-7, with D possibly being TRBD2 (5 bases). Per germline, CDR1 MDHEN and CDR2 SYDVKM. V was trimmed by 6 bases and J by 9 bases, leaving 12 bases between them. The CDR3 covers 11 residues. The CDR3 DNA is TGTGCCAGCAGCGGAGGCTTTGGGCAGTACTTC. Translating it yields CASSGGFGQYF.

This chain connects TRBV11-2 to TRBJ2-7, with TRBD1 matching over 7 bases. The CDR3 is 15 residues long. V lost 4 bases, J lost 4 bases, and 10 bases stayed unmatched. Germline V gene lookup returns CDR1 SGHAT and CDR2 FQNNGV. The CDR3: CASSSSDRTGYEQYF. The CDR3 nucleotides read TGTGCCAGCAGCTCATCGGACAGGACCGGGTACGAGCAGTACTTC. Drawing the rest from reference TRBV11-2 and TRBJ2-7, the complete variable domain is EAGVAQSPRYKIIEKRQSVAFWCNPISGHATLYWYQQILGQGPKLLIQFQNNGVVDDSQLPKDRFSAERLKGVDSTLKIQPAKLEDSAVYLCASSSSDRTGYEQYFGPGTRLTVT.

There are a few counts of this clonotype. Here the CDR3 reads CASTRDRVSSYNSPLHF. CDR3 coding DNA: TGCGCCAGCACCCGGGACAGGGTATCCTCCTATAATTCACCCCTCCACTTT. This rearrangement joins TRBV10-2 to TRBJ1-6, with 9 bases identical to TRBD1. V was clipped by 7 bases and J by 0 bases; unmatched bases: 7. The CDR3 contains 17 residues. Germline V gene sequence: CDR1 WSHSY, CDR2 SAAADI.

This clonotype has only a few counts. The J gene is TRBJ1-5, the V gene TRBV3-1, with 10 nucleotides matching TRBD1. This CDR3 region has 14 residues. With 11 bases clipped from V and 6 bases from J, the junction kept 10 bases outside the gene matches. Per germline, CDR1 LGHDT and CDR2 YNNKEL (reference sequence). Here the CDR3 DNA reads TGTGCCGCCGGGGACAGGGGTTCTACTCAGCCCCAGCATTTT. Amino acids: CAAGDRGSTQPQHF.

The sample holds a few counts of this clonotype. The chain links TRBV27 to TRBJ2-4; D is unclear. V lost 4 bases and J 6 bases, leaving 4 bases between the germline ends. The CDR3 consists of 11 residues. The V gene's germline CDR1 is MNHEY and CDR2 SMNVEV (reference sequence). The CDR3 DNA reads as TGTGCCAGCAGTTCGGTAAACATTCAGTACTTC. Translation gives CASSSVNIQYF.